This T cell receptor (beta chain) was identified in a study of beta chain features in type 1 diabetes. The study's findings and limits: There was a moderate but significant shortening of TCRB CDR3s in all four CD4+ subsets of Type 1 diabetes patients.

CDR1 and CDR2 (germline): MGHDK, SYGVNS. CDR3 length equals 11 residues. The V and J ends lost 6 bases and 3 bases respectively, with 6 bases between them. All of the isolated RNA was reverse transcribed, so expressed TCRB transcripts were sequenced. Profiling relied on immunoSEQ multiplex PCR, and the TCRdb table lists in-frame clones only, not all of them. This table has hundreds of thousands of clones, around 13% appearing once. Turning to this clone: Its antigen is undetermined.

The receptor comes from a woman between 18 and 30 years old with type 1 diabetes. V and J are TRBV25-1 and TRBJ2-7; D may be TRBD1 (6 bases). Material for sequencing was naive CD4+ T cells from blood. In DNA form, the CDR3 reads TGTGCCAGCAGACAGGGCTACGAGCAGTACTTC. Protein product: CASRQGYEQYF.